Shown below are 13 T cell receptor beta chains from a single sample sequenced in a study of T cell clonality in common variable immunodeficiency. Overall study results and limits: Reportedly, TCR beta sequences from common variable immunodeficiency showed fewer deletions and N-nucleotide insertions.

Their target antigens are unknown. Assay used: immunoSEQ multiplex PCR; TCRdb lists only in-frame clones, some missing. Singletons are absent from the sample, which has 15,000 to 25,000 clones. Source material: peripheral blood mononuclear cells. All receptors derive from a human donor with common variable immunodeficiency.

This clone has just a few counts. The CDR3 region is CASSLVLETQYF. The part of the CDR3 DNA that was read is TGTGCCAGCAGCTTAGTTCTTGAGACC. The genes are TRBV7-2 and TRBJ2-5; D unclear. The read ends 3 residues shy of where the CDR3 ends; the end is completed using the germline J gene. Germline V lookup: CDR1 SGHTA, CDR2 FQGNSA. The V and J ends lost 1 base and 5 bases respectively, with 5 bases between them. This CDR3 has 12 amino acids.

This clone turned up a few times. An end of the junction differs from the germline gene, which may be a read error. The CDR3 goes on 3 residues after the read ends, and that part is filled in from the germline J gene. The chain joins TRBV7-7 to TRBJ2-1, with a possible D match to TRBD2 (5 bases). The CDR3 is made up of 13 amino acids. Germline lookup yields CDR1 SSHAT and CDR2 FNYEAQ (reference sequence). CDR3 DNA (partial): TGTGCTAGCAGCTTAGCGCTAGAATATGAG. It encodes CASSLALEYE. The complete CDR3 protein is CASSLALEYEQFF.

A note on this clone: The read falls 3 residues short of the CDR3 end, and the missing part is taken from the germline J gene. The rearrangement links TRBV6-2 or TRBV6-3 to TRBJ1-5; the D is unclear. This CDR3 is built from 12 residues. Germline assignment: CDR1 MNHEY and CDR2 SVGEGT. V was pared by 0 bases and J by 9 bases, with 6 bases between. The CDR3 protein is CASSYSARPQHF. The part of the CDR3 DNA that was read is TGTGCCAGCAGTTACTCGGCCAGGCCC.

About this clone: The read ends 3 residues early relative to the CDR3; the germline J gene fills the gap. The chain carries TRBV7-2 and TRBJ2-3, with D possibly TRBD2 on 5 matching bases. The CDR3 is 13 amino acids. V dropped 5 bases and J dropped 5 bases, with 11 bases sitting between them. The germline V gene has CDR1 SGHTA and CDR2 FQGNSA. CDR3 sequence: CASSPRVRDTQYF. The sequenced part of the CDR3 DNA is TGTGCCAGCAGCCCGAGGGTTAGAGATACG.

In its sample, this clone was seen a few times. The read terminates 3 residues before the CDR3 end, so the remaining end is supplied by the germline J gene. The chain uses TRBV19 and TRBJ2-3; 10 nucleotides align to TRBD2. Germline lookup yields CDR1 LNHDA and CDR2 SQIVND (reference sequence). The CDR3 spans 17 residues. The CDR3 DNA, read in part, is TGTGCCAGTAGTATATTGGTGTCTAGCGGGAGTAGTAGGACG. The encoded protein is CASSILVSSGSSRT. The CDR3 as a whole reads CASSILVSSGSSRTQYF.

Details on this clone: The read terminates 3 residues ahead of where the CDR3 ends, so the germline J gene completes it. V is TRBV19 and J is TRBJ2-7; 10 bases fit TRBD1. Trimming took 5 bases from V and 5 from J; bases not matched to a gene: 15. The CDR3 extends over 17 amino acids. Germline V gene lookup returns CDR1 LNHDA and CDR2 SQIVND (reference sequence). CDR3 residues: CASSFSFQGTGVHEQYF. CDR3 bases read: TGTGCCAGTAGTTTCTCCTTCCAAGGGACAGGGGTACACGAG.

The table lists this clone with a few counts. The read is 3 residues too short to cover the CDR3 end, so that end is filled in from the germline J gene. This chain joins TRBV20-1 and TRBJ2-1; 10 bases map to TRBD2. Germline V gene data show CDR1 as DFQATT and CDR2 as SNEGSKA (reference sequence). The CDR3 contains 16 residues. Unmatched junction bases numbered 5, after V lost 3 bases and J lost 0 bases. The covered CDR3 bases are TGCAGTGCTAGGACTAGCGGGCCTAGCTCCTACAATGAG. This sequence encodes CSARTSGPSSYNE. The whole CDR3 reads CSARTSGPSSYNEQFF.

This clone has a handful of counts. CDR3 sequence: CASSLDRGRGYTF. The covered CDR3 bases are TGTGCCAGCAGCCTTGACAGGGGTCGAGGC. The rearrangement links TRBV7-9 to TRBJ1-2, with TRBD1 matching over 8 bases. The read ends 3 residues early relative to the CDR3; the germline J gene fills the gap. Germline CDR1 is SEHNR and CDR2 is FQNEAQ (reference sequence). CDR3 length: 13 residues.

The table lists this clone with a few counts. The read gets to within 3 residues of the CDR3 end, and the germline J gene fills in the rest. The gene calls are TRBV19 and TRBJ1-2; 10 nucleotides match TRBD1. The J segment lost 4 bases and the V segment lost 3 bases, leaving 5 bases of the junction unmatched. This CDR3 has 15 residues. From germline, CDR1 is LNHDA and CDR2 SQIVND (reference sequence). The DNA read from the CDR3 is TGTGCCAGTAGTATTGGGACAGGGGTACTCTATGGC. Its translation is CASSIGTGVLYG. The CDR3, in full, reads CASSIGTGVLYGYTF.

This clone was seen a few times. The read is 3 residues too short to cover the CDR3 end, so that end is filled in from the germline J gene. The J gene is TRBJ1-6, the V gene TRBV19; tentatively, D is TRBD1 (6 bases). The CDR3 covers 17 residues. The V gene lost 1 base and the J gene lost 7 bases, with 17 bases spanning the gap. The germline V gene encodes CDR1 LNHDA and CDR2 SQIVND (reference sequence). The sequenced CDR3 bases are TGTGCCAGTAGTATAGCCAGACTCGGACAGAGAAATTCACCC. The encoded protein is CASSIARLGQRNSP. From start to end, the CDR3 is CASSIARLGQRNSPLHF.

This clone was detected only a few times. Read coverage stops 3 residues before the CDR3 terminus; the germline J gene supplies the remainder. The V call is TRBV2, the J call TRBJ2-7; possibly TRBD1 for D (5 bases). Germline CDR1 reads SNHLY; CDR2 reads FYNNEI. The CDR3 extends over 13 amino acids. Trimming took 5 bases from V and 3 from J, leaving 11 bases between them. Incomplete CDR3 DNA: TGTGCCAGCAGTCAGGACACCCTCTACGAG. The encoded protein is CASSQDTLYE. In full, the CDR3 reads CASSQDTLYEQYF.

A note on this clone: With the read ending 3 residues before the CDR3 end, the germline J gene is used to fill in that end. V is TRBV18 and J is TRBJ2-2; D remains unclear. This CDR3 is built from 15 residues. Looked up from germline, CDR1 is KGHSH and CDR2 is LQKENI. Trimming took 1 base from V and 7 from J, leaving 13 bases between them. The CDR3 spells CASSPQPVGGGELFF. Partial CDR3 DNA: TGTGCCAGCTCACCACAACCGGTTGGTGGCGGGGAG. Looking up the rest from reference TRBV18 and TRBJ2-2 gives the full variable domain: NAGVMQNPRHLVRRRGQEARLRCSPMKGHSHVYWYRQLPEEGLKFMVYLQKENIIDESGMPKERFSAEFPKEGPSILRIQQVVRGDSAAYFCASSPQPVGGGELFFGEGSRLTVL.

A word on this clone: Relative to the germline gene, one junction end is altered; a read error may explain this. The DNA ends 3 residues before the CDR3 does, and the rest of the CDR3 is filled in from the germline J gene. The chain couples TRBV7-9 to TRBJ2-7; possibly TRBD2 for D (6 bases). The CDR3 totals 13 residues. Germline loops: CDR1 SEHNR, CDR2 FQNEAQ (reference sequence). The sequenced part of the CDR3 DNA is TGTTCCAGCAGCCCAGTAGCGGTCTACGAG. It is translated as CSSSPVAVYE. The whole CDR3 sequence reads CSSSPVAVYEQYF.